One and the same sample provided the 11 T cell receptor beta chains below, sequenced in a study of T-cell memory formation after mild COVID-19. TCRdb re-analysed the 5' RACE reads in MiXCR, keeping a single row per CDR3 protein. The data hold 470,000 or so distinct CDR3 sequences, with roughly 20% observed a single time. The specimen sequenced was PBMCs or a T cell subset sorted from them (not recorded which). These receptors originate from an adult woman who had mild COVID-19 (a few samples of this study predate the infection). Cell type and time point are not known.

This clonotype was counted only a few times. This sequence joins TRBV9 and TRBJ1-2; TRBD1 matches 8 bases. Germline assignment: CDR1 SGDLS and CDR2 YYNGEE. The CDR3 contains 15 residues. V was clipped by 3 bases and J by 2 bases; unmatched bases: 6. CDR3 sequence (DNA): TGTGCCAGCAGCGCCCCCCGGACAGGGAACTATGGCTACACCTTC. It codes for CASSAPRTGNYGYTF.

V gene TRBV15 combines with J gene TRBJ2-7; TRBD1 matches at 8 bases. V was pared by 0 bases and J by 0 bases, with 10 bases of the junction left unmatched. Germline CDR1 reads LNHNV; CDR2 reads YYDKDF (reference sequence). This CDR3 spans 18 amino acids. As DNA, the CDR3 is TGTGCCACCAGCAGAGATCCCTCAGGGGGCGCGATCTCCTACGAGCAGTACTTC. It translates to CATSRDPSGGAISYEQYF.

In DNA, the CDR3 is TGCGCCAGCAGCACCGGGGCCTTCTACGAGCAGTACTTC. This gives the protein CASSTGAFYEQYF. V usage is TRBV4-1 and J usage is TRBJ2-7; D possibly uses TRBD1 or TRBD2 (5 bases each). CDR1 is MGHRA, CDR2 YSYEKL, per germline. The CDR3 contains 13 residues. The ends were cut back, 5 bases at V and 3 bases at J, with 11 bases in the middle.

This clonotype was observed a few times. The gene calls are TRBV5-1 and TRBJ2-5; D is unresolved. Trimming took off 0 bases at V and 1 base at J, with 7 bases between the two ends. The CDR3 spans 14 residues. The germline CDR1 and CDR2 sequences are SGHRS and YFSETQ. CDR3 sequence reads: CASSLADPQETQYF. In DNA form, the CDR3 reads TGCGCCAGCAGCTTGGCAGATCCCCAAGAGACCCAGTACTTC.

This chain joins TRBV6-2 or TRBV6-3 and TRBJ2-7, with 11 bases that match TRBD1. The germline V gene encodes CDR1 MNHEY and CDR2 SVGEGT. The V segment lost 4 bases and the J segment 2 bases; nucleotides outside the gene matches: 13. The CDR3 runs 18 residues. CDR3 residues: CASSFAGTGGDGAYEQYF. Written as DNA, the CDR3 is TGTGCCAGCAGTTTTGCCGGGACAGGGGGAGACGGGGCCTACGAGCAGTACTTC.

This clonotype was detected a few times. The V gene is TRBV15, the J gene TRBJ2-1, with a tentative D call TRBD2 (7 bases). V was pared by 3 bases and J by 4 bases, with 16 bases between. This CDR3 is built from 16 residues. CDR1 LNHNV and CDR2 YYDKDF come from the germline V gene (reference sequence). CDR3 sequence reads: CATSSRGGSLYNEQFF. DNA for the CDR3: TGTGCCACCAGCAGCCGCGGGGGCAGCCTGTACAATGAGCAGTTCTTC.

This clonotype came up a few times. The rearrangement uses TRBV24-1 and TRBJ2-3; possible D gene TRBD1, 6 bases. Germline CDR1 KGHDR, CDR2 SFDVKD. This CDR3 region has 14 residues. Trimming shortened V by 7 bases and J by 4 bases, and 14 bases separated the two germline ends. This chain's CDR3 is CATRPRGSADTQYF. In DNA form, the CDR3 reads TGTGCCACCAGGCCAAGGGGGAGCGCAGATACGCAGTATTTT.

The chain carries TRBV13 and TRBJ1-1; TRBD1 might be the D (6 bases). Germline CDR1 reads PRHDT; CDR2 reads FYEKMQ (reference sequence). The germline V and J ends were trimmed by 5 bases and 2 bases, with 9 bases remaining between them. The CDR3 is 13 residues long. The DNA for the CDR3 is TGTGCCAGCAGCAGGGACACCAACACTGAAGCTTTCTTT. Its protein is CASSRDTNTEAFF.

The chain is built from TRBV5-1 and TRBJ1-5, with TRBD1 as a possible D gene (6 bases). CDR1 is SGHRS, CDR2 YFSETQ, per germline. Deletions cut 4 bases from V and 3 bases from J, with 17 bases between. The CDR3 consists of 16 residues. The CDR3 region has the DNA TGCGCCAGCAGCCCTGATGGACAGTCCGCCAATCAGCCCCAGCATTTT. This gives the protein CASSPDGQSANQPQHF.

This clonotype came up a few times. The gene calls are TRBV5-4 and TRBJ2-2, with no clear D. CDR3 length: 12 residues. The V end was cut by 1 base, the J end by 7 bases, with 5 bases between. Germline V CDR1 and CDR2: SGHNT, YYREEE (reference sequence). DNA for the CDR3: TGTGCCAGCAGCTTGCTAGGCGGGGAGCTGTTTTTT. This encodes CASSLLGGELFF.

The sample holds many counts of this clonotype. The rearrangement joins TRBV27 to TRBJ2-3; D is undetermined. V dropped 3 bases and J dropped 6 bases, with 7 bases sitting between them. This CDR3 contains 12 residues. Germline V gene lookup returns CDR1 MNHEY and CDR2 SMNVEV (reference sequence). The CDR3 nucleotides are TGTGCCAGCAGTTTCCCTGGGGATACGCAGTATTTT. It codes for CASSFPGDTQYF.